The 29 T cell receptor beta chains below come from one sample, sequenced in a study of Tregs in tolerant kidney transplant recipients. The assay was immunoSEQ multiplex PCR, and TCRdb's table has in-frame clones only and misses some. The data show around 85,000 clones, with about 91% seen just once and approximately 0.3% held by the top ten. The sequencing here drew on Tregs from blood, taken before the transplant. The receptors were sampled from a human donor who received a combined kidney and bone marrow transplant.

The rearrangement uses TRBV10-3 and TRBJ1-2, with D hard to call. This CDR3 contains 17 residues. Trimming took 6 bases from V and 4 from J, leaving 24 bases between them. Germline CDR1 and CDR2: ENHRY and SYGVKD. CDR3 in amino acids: CAISQMQRTAKSYGYTF. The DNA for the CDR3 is TGTGCCATCAGCCAGATGCAACGGACCGCCAAATCCTATGGCTACACCTTC.

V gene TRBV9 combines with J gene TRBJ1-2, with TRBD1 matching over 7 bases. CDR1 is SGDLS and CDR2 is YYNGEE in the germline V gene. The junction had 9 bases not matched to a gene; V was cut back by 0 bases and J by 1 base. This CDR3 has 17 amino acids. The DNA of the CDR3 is TGTGCCAGCAGCGTAGAGGCAGGGGGAGGGTTTAACTATGGCTACACCTTC. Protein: CASSVEAGGGFNYGYTF.

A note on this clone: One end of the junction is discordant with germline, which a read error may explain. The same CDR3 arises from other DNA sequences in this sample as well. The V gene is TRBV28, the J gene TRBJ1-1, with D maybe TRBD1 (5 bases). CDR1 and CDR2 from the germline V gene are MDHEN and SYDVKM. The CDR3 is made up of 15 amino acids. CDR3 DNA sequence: TGTGCCAGCACTCCCCTGGGGCAGAAAAACACTGAAGCCTTCTTT. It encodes CASTPLGQKNTEAFF.

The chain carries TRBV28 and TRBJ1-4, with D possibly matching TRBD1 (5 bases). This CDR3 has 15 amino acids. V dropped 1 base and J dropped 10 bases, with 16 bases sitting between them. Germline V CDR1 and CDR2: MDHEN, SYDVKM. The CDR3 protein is CASSLSRRGGVKLFF. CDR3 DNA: TGTGCCAGCAGTTTATCGAGAAGGGGAGGCGTAAAACTGTTTTTT.

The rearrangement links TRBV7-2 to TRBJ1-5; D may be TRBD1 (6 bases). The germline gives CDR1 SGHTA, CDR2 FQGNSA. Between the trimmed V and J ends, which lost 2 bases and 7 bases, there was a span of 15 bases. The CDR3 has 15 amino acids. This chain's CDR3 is CASSLQWQGNQPQHF. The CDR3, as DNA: TGTGCCAGCAGCTTACAATGGCAGGGGAACCAGCCCCAGCATTTT. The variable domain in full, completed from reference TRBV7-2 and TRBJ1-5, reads GAGVSQSPSNKVTEKGKDVELRCDPISGHTALYWYRQSLGQGLEFLIYFQGNSAPDKSGLPSDRFSAERTGGSVSTLTIQRTQQEDSAVYLCASSLQWQGNQPQHFGDGTRLSIL.

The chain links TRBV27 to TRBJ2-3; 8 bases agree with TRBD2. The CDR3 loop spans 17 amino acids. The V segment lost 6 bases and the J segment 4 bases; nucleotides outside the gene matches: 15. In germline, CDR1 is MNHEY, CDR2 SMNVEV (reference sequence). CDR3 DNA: TGTGCCAGCAGGTCCAACCTGGGACTAGGGTCTTCAGATACGCAGTATTTT. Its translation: CASRSNLGLGSSDTQYF.

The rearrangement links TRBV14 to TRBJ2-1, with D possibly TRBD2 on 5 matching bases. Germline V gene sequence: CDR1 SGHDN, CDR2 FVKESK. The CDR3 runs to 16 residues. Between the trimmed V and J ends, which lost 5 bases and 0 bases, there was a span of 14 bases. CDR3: CASSTWTGSSYNEQFF. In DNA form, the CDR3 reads TGTGCCAGCAGCACCTGGACGGGAAGCTCCTACAATGAGCAGTTCTTC.

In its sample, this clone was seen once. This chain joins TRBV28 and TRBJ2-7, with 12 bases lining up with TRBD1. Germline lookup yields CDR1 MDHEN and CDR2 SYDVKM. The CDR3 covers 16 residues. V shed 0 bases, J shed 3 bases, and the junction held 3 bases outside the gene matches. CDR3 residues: CASSLWGTGGFYEQYF. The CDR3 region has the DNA TGTGCCAGCAGTTTATGGGGGACAGGGGGCTTCTACGAGCAGTACTTC.

The CDR3, as DNA: TGCGCCAGCAGCTTGGAGTCTCCCAACACCGGGGAGCTGTTTTTT. Translating it yields CASSLESPNTGELFF. The V gene is TRBV5-1, the J gene TRBJ2-2; D unclear. Germline lookup yields CDR1 SGHRS and CDR2 YFSETQ. The length of the CDR3 is 15 residues. Trimming removed 0 bases at V and 2 bases at J, with 8 bases between.

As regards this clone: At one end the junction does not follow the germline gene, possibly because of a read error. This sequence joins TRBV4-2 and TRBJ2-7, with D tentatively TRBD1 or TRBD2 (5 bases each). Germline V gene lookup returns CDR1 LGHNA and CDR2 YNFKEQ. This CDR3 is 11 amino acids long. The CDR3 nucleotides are TGTGCCAGCAGCCAAGAGGGACCGAGAGATTTT. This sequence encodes CASSQEGPRDF.

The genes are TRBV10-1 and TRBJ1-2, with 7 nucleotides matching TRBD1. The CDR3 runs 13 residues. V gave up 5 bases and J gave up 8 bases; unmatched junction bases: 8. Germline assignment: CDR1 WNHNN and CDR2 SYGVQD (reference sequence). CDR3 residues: CASSSYYRGGYTF. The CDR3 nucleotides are TGCGCCAGCAGTTCCTATTACAGGGGCGGCTACACCTTC.

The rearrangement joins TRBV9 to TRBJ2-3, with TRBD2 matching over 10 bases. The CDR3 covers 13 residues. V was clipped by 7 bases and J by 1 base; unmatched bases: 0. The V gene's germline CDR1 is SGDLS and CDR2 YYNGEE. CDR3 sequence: CASGTSGTDTQYF. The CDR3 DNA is TGTGCCAGCGGGACTAGCGGCACAGATACGCAGTATTTT.

This CDR3 is CASSLVSGQYNEQFF. The CDR3 DNA follows: TGTGCCAGCAGCTTAGTGAGCGGCCAGTACAATGAGCAGTTCTTC. The chain carries TRBV7-6 and TRBJ2-1; D perhaps matches TRBD2 (5 bases). CDR1 and CDR2 (germline): SGHVS, FNYEAQ. The CDR3 runs to 15 residues. The V and J ends lost 1 base and 4 bases respectively, with 11 bases between them.

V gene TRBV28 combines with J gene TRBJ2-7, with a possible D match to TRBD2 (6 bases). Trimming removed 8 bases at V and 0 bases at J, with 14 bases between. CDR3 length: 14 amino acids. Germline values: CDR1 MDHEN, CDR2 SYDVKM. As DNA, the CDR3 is TGTGCCAGCGGAGGGTCTGTCCTCTCCTACGAGCAGTACTTC. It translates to CASGGSVLSYEQYF.

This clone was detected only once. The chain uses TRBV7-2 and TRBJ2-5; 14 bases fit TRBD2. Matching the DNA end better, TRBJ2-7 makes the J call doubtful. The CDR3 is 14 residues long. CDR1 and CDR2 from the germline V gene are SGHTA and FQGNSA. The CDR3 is CASRGTSGSYEQYF. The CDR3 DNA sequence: TGTGCCAGCAGGGGGACTAGCGGGAGCTACGAGCAGTACTTC.

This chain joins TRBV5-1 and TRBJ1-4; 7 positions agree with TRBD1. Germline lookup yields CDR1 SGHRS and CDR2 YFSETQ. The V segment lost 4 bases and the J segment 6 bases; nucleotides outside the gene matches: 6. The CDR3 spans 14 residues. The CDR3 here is CASSRQGRDEKLFF. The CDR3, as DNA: TGCGCCAGCAGCCGACAGGGAAGAGATGAAAAACTGTTTTTT.

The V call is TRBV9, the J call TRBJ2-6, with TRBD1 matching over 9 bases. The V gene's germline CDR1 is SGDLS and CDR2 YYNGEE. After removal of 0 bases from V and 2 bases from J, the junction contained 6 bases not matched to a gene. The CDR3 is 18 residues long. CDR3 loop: CASSVEGQGSAGANVLTF. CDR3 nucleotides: TGTGCCAGCAGCGTAGAAGGACAGGGGTCCGCTGGGGCCAACGTCCTGACTTTC. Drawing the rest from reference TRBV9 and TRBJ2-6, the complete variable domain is DSGVTQTPKHLITATGQRVTLRCSPRSGDLSVYWYQQSLDQGLQFLIQYYNGEERAKGNILERFSAQQFPDLHSELNLSSLELGDSALYFCASSVEGQGSAGANVLTFGAGSRLTVL.

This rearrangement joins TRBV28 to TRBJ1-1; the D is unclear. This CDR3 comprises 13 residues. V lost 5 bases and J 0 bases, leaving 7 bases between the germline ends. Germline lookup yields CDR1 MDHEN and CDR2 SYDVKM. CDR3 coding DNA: TGTGCCAGCAGTACAAGGGTGAACACTGAAGCTTTCTTT. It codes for CASSTRVNTEAFF.

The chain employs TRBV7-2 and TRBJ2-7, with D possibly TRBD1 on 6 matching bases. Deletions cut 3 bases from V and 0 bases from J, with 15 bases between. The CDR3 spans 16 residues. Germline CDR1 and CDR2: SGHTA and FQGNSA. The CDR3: CASSFQGGSSSYEQYF. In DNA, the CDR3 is TGTGCCAGCAGCTTCCAAGGGGGATCCAGCTCCTACGAGCAGTACTTC.

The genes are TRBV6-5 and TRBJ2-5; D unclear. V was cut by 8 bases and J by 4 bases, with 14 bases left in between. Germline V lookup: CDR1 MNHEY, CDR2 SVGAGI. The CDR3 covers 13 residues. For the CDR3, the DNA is TGTGCCAGCGGGCGGTCTAGGTTAGAGACCCAGTACTTC. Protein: CASGRSRLETQYF.

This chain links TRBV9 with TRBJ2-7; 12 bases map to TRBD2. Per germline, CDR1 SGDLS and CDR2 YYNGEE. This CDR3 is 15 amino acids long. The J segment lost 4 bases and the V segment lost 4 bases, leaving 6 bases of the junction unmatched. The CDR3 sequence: CASSLTSGSHYEQYF. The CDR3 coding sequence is TGTGCCAGCAGCCTGACTAGCGGGAGCCATTACGAGCAGTACTTC.

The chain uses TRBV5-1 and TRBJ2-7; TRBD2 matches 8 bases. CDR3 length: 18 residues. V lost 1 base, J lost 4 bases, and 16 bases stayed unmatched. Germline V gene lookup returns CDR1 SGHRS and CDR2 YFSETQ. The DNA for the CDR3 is TGCGCCAGCAGCTTGAGGCTTAGCGGGGTTCTAACGACATACGAGCAGTACTTC. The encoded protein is CASSLRLSGVLTTYEQYF.

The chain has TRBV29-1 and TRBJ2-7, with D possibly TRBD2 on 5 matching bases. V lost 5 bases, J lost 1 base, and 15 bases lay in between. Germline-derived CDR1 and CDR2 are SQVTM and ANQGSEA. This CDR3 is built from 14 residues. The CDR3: CSVSRGWLSYEQYF. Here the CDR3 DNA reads TGCAGCGTTTCACGCGGGTGGTTATCCTACGAGCAGTACTTC.

CDR3 protein: CASSSGRADTQYF. The CDR3 DNA is TGTGCCAGCAGCTCCGGTCGAGCAGATACGCAGTATTTT. This rearrangement joins TRBV5-6 to TRBJ2-3; D is uncertain. Germline V gives CDR1 SGHDT, CDR2 YYEEEE. The length of the CDR3 is 13 residues. V lost 3 bases and J lost 4, with 9 bases in between.

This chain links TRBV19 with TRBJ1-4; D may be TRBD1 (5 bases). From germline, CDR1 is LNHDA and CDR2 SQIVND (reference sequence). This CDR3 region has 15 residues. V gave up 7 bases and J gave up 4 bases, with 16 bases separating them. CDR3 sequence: CASTPGAGVNEKLFF. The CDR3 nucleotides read TGTGCCAGTACCCCCGGGGCAGGAGTTAATGAAAAACTGTTTTTT.

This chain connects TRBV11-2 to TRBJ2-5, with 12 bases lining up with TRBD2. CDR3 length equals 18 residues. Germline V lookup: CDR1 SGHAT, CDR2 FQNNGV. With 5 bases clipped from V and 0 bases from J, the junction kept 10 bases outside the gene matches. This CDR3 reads CASSPGLAGRGHQETQYF. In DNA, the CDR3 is TGTGCCAGCAGCCCCGGACTAGCGGGAAGAGGGCACCAAGAGACCCAGTACTTC.

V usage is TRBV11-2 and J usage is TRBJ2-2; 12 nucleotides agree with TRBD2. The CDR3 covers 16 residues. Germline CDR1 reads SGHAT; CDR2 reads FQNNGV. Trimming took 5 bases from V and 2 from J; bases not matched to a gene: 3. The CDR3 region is CASSPSGRVNTGELFF. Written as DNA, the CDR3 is TGTGCCAGCAGCCCTAGCGGGAGGGTCAACACCGGGGAGCTGTTTTTT. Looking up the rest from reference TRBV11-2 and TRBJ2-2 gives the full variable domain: EAGVAQSPRYKIIEKRQSVAFWCNPISGHATLYWYQQILGQGPKLLIQFQNNGVVDDSQLPKDRFSAERLKGVDSTLKIQPAKLEDSAVYLCASSPSGRVNTGELFFGEGSRLTVL.

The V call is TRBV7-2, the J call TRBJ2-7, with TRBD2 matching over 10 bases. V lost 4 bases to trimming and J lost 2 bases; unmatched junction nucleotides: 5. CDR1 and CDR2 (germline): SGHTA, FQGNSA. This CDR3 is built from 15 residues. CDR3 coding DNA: TGTGCCAGCAGCTCTTTAGCGGGAGGCCCCTACGAGCAGTACTTC. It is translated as CASSSLAGGPYEQYF.

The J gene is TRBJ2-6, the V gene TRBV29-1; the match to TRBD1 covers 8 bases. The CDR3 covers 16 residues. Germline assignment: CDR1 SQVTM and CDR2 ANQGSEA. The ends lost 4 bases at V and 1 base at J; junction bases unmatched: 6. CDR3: CSVARQGLSGANVLTF. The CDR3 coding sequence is TGCAGCGTTGCGAGACAGGGGTTGTCTGGGGCCAACGTCCTGACTTTC.